This entry lists 23 T cell receptor beta chains sequenced from one sample in a study of blood T cell repertoires in COVID-19. TCRdb's copy holds only in-frame clones and misses some; the assay was immunoSEQ multiplex PCR. The repertoire holds a few hundred thousand clones, 90% seen once, with around 0.93% in the top ten. The sequenced material came from peripheral blood. The source of these receptors is a woman in her forties with COVID-19, enrolled during active disease.

The chain uses TRBV28 and TRBJ1-1, with D unresolved. Trimming left V 3 bases short and J 4 bases short, with 12 bases between. Per the germline V gene, CDR1 is MDHEN and CDR2 is SYDVKM. The CDR3 is made up of 14 amino acids. This chain's CDR3 is CASSFPPAGTEAFF. The CDR3, as DNA: TGTGCCAGCAGTTTCCCCCCGGCGGGCACTGAAGCTTTCTTT.

The gene calls are TRBV3-1 (or the pseudogene TRBV3-2) and TRBJ2-1; D possibly corresponds to TRBD2 (5 bases). Germline-derived CDR1 and CDR2 are LGHDT and YNNKEL (reference sequence). Deletions cut 1 base from V and 4 bases from J, with 17 bases between. The CDR3 sequence is 17 residues long. The CDR3 DNA follows: TGTGCCAGCAGCCAAGGGACTCCTGTCCGGAATTACAATGAGCAGTTCTTC. Protein product: CASSQGTPVRNYNEQFF.

For the CDR3, the DNA is TGTGCCAGCACCTTGACAGAAAACTATGGCTACACCTTC. It translates to CASTLTENYGYTF. This chain connects TRBV12-3 or TRBV12-4 to TRBJ1-2; a possible D gene is TRBD1 (5 bases). V lost 7 bases, J lost 2 bases, and 11 bases lay in between. The length of the CDR3 is 13 residues.

The CDR3 loop is CASSLAGLASYEQYF. The CDR3 coding sequence is TGTGCCAGCAGCTTGGCGGGACTAGCGTCCTACGAGCAGTACTTC. V gene TRBV5-6 combines with J gene TRBJ2-7, with 10 positions matching TRBD2. V dropped 0 bases and J dropped 1; count of bases not matched to a gene: 1. The germline V gene has CDR1 SGHDT and CDR2 YYEEEE. CDR3 size: 15 residues.

V usage is TRBV19 and J usage is TRBJ2-4, with TRBD1 as a possible D gene (5 bases). Germline values: CDR1 LNHDA, CDR2 SQIVND (reference sequence). This CDR3 has 14 amino acids. Between the trimmed V and J ends, which lost 7 bases and 3 bases, there was a span of 13 bases. This CDR3 reads CASKKTGIKNIQYF. Here the CDR3 DNA reads TGTGCCAGTAAGAAAACAGGTATCAAAAACATTCAGTACTTC.

The chain uses TRBV29-1 and TRBJ1-2; 8 positions agree with TRBD1. The CDR3 spans 14 residues. V dropped 3 bases and J dropped 3; count of bases not matched to a gene: 6. The germline gives CDR1 SQVTM, CDR2 ANQGSEA. The CDR3 reads CSVDPMTGDYGYTF. The CDR3, as DNA: TGCAGCGTTGATCCAATGACAGGGGACTATGGCTACACCTTC.

The chain employs TRBV6-6 and TRBJ1-3, with 8 bases matching TRBD1. The CDR3 is made up of 15 amino acids. V was pared by 0 bases and J by 6 bases, with 4 bases of the junction left unmatched. CDR1 and CDR2 (germline): MNHNY, SVGAGI (reference sequence). CDR3 sequence (DNA): TGTGCCAGCAGTTACTCGAACAGGGGGGAAAACACCATATATTTT. Its translation: CASSYSNRGENTIYF.

The sample holds one count of this clone. The chain has TRBV11-3 and TRBJ2-7; 8 nucleotides match TRBD2. This CDR3 has 14 amino acids. Germline CDR1 SGHNT, CDR2 YENEEA. After removal of 5 bases from V and 2 bases from J, the junction contained 5 bases not matched to a gene. The CDR3 loop reads CASSKDGGAYEQYF. The CDR3 nucleotides read TGTGCCAGCAGCAAAGACGGGGGGGCCTACGAGCAGTACTTC.

This chain joins TRBV3-1 (or the pseudogene TRBV3-2) and TRBJ2-7; 7 nucleotides match TRBD2. Germline V lookup: CDR1 LGHDT, CDR2 YNNKEL (reference sequence). The CDR3 consists of 15 residues. The V segment lost 3 bases and the J segment 6 bases; nucleotides outside the gene matches: 11. CDR3 in amino acids: CASSQGLDTGGEQYF. Written as DNA, the CDR3 is TGTGCCAGCAGCCAGGGTCTGGACACGGGGGGCGAGCAGTACTTC.

The chain uses TRBV15 and TRBJ2-1; 12 positions match TRBD2. Germline V lookup: CDR1 LNHNV, CDR2 YYDKDF (reference sequence). This CDR3 region has 14 residues. Trimming cost V 1 base and J 10 bases; bases outside gene matches: 2. This CDR3 is CATSRGGLAGEQFF. For the CDR3, the DNA is TGTGCCACCAGCAGAGGAGGACTAGCGGGGGAGCAGTTCTTC.

The CDR3 sequence is CASSPGLAGNTDTQYF. As DNA, the CDR3 is TGTGCCAGCAGCCCGGGACTAGCGGGGAACACAGATACGCAGTATTTT. This chain links TRBV7-2 with TRBJ2-3, with 13 bases that match TRBD2. The CDR3 length is 16 residues. Trimming at V came to 5 bases and at J to 2 bases, leaving 4 bases not matched to a gene. Germline V gene data show CDR1 as SGHTA and CDR2 as FQGNSA.

The chain has TRBV5-4 and TRBJ2-3; D is perhaps TRBD1 (5 bases). V was cut by 3 bases and J by 2 bases, with 10 bases left in between. The CDR3 runs to 14 residues. Germline assignment: CDR1 SGHNT and CDR2 YYREEE (reference sequence). Written as DNA, the CDR3 is TGTGCCAGCAGCTCGATGACAGACACAGATACGCAGTATTTT. Translation gives CASSSMTDTDTQYF. The full variable domain, in which reference TRBV5-4 and TRBJ2-3 provide the parts outside the CDR3, is ETGVTQSPTHLIKTRGQQVTLRCSSQSGHNTVSWYQQALGQGPQFIFQYYREEENGRGNFPPRFSGLQFPNYSSELNVNALELDDSALYLCASSSMTDTDTQYFGPGTRLTVL.

For this clone: At the DNA level, this CDR3 is encoded by other sequences in the same sample as well. V and J are TRBV28 and TRBJ1-2; no reliable D call. This CDR3 is 11 amino acids long. Trimming removed 4 bases at V and 5 bases at J, with 5 bases between. In germline, CDR1 is MDHEN, CDR2 SYDVKM. CDR3 bases: TGTGCCAGCAGTTCCAGATATGGCTACACCTTC. It specifies CASSSRYGYTF.

The rearrangement uses TRBV28 and TRBJ2-2; D is possibly TRBD1 (5 bases). This CDR3 contains 15 residues. V gave up 6 bases and J gave up 2 bases, with 13 bases separating them. Germline V lookup: CDR1 MDHEN, CDR2 SYDVKM. CDR3 coding DNA: TGTGCCAGCAGCCAAGGGGCTCTAAACACCGGGGAGCTGTTTTTT. This encodes CASSQGALNTGELFF.

The genes are TRBV5-8 and TRBJ2-1; no firm D call. V lost 0 bases to trimming and J lost 9 bases, with 13 bases between them. This CDR3 contains 14 residues. Germline-derived CDR1 and CDR2 are SGHTS and YDEGEE. The CDR3 region is CASSLGTLVGEQFF. In DNA, the CDR3 is TGTGCCAGCAGCTTGGGTACGCTAGTGGGTGAGCAGTTCTTC.

The rearrangement joins TRBV5-5 to TRBJ1-1; no clear D. Trimming took off 0 bases at V and 0 bases at J, with 12 bases between the two ends. The CDR3 consists of 16 residues. CDR1 is SGHKS, CDR2 YYEKEE, per germline (reference sequence). The CDR3 nucleotides read TGTGCCAGCAGCTTGGACTTCTCCATGATGAACACTGAAGCTTTCTTT. Its protein product is CASSLDFSMMNTEAFF.

Note on this clone: The sample carries other DNA sequences with the same CDR3. V usage is TRBV7-9 and J usage is TRBJ1-6; TRBD1 aligns across 10 bases. Germline CDR1 SEHNR, CDR2 FQNEAQ (reference sequence). V lost 3 bases to trimming and J lost 8 bases; unmatched junction nucleotides: 1. This CDR3 region has 14 residues. CDR3 nucleotides: TGTGCCAGCAGCTTCGGGACAGGGGATTCACCCCTCCACTTT. As protein: CASSFGTGDSPLHF.

The CDR3 nucleotides are TGTGCCAGCAGTCCAGACCCTCGGACAGGGTCCACCTACGAGCAGTACTTC. Its translation: CASSPDPRTGSTYEQYF. The rearrangement uses TRBV27 and TRBJ2-7; TRBD1 aligns across 8 bases. The V and J ends lost 5 bases and 2 bases, in that order; junction bases with no gene match: 14. The CDR3 spans 17 residues. The germline CDR1 and CDR2 sequences are MNHEY and SMNVEV (reference sequence).

The CDR3 reads CASSPPPDSLYQPQHF. The CDR3 DNA is TGTGCCAGCAGCCCCCCCCCGGACAGCCTCTATCAGCCCCAGCATTTT. This rearrangement joins TRBV7-6 to TRBJ1-5, with D maybe TRBD1 (6 bases). Trimming pared 5 bases from V and 5 bases from J, leaving 19 bases between. Germline CDR1 reads SGHVS; CDR2 reads FNYEAQ. This CDR3 is built from 16 residues.

This chain uses TRBV5-1 with TRBJ2-1, with TRBD1 as a possible D gene (6 bases). Germline CDR1 SGHRS, CDR2 YFSETQ. V was pared by 0 bases and J by 5 bases, with 12 bases between. The CDR3 is 15 amino acids. The CDR3 nucleotides are TGCGCCAGCAGCTTGGCAGGGGTTGAAAACAATGAGCAGTTCTTC. It encodes CASSLAGVENNEQFF.

For the CDR3, the DNA is TGTGCCAGCAGTGCGGGGGGACAAGCCAAAAACATTCAGTACTTC. Its protein is CASSAGGQAKNIQYF. V gene TRBV2 combines with J gene TRBJ2-4, with a tentative D call TRBD2 (7 bases). In germline, CDR1 is SNHLY, CDR2 FYNNEI. The germline V and J ends were trimmed by 4 bases and 0 bases, with 10 bases remaining between them. The CDR3 has 15 amino acids.

This chain uses TRBV19 with TRBJ1-1; no firm D call. The CDR3 has 18 residues. Trimming removed 5 bases from V and 1 base from J, with 23 bases in between. CDR1 is LNHDA, CDR2 SQIVND, per germline (reference sequence). Here the CDR3 reads CASSSKVGRSKGNTEAFF. DNA for the CDR3: TGTGCCAGTAGTTCGAAGGTGGGCAGATCGAAAGGGAACACTGAAGCTTTCTTT.

V gene TRBV7-6 combines with J gene TRBJ2-3, with D perhaps matching TRBD1 (5 bases). Germline CDR1 SGHVS, CDR2 FNYEAQ. V shed 1 base and J shed 6 bases, with 14 bases lying between them. The CDR3 covers 15 residues. The CDR3 spells CASSLVGQGGDTQYF. DNA for the CDR3: TGTGCCAGCAGCTTAGTAGGTCAGGGTGGCGATACGCAGTATTTT.